This T cell receptor (beta chain) comes out of a study of CD8+ T cells in alopecia areata. Overall study: Treated patients swallowed 5 to 10 mg of oral tofacitinib twice daily.

In each case, RNA was isolated and then reverse transcribed into cDNA as the sequencing template. The data were produced by immunoSEQ multiplex PCR, yet TCRdb's version contains in-frame clones alone and is incomplete. The repertoire holds approximately 280,000 clones, roughly 60% seen once, with around 1.8% in the top ten. CDR1 and CDR2 from the germline V gene are SGHDN and FVKESK. With 1 base clipped from V and 3 bases from J, the junction kept 2 bases outside the gene matches. The CDR3 is made up of 16 amino acids. The treatment was: oral pan-JAK inhibitor, 5-10 mg twice daily. In alopecia areata patients, both lesional scalp punch biopsies and peripheral blood were collected. This clone was detected only a few times.

The source material was CD4+ T cells sorted from blood, sampled at week 24, from a patient treated with tofacitinib. J is TRBJ2-3 and V is TRBV14; 12 bases map to TRBD2. The sequence was obtained from a human donor with alopecia areata. This CDR3 is CASSQGLAGVTDTQYF. CDR3 nucleotides: TGTGCCAGCAGCCAAGGACTAGCGGGAGTTACAGATACGCAGTATTTT.